A single sample gave rise to the 30 T cell receptor beta chains below, sequenced in a study of technical replicates of blood from a handful of donors. Here immunoSEQ multiplex PCR was the method, and the copy in TCRdb shows in-frame clones only, minus some. The sample records about 85,000 clones, about 93% being singletons. Source material: T cells isolated from PBMCs. Source of these receptors: a human donor in good health.

V usage is TRBV18 and J usage is TRBJ2-1; D uncertain. V dropped 2 bases and J dropped 10 bases, with 9 bases sitting between them. This CDR3 spans 12 amino acids. CDR1 is KGHSH and CDR2 is LQKENI in the germline V gene. DNA of the CDR3: TGTGCCAGCTCACCATTGAGCGACGAGCAGTTCTTC. This encodes CASSPLSDEQFF.

The chain employs TRBV10-3 and TRBJ2-1; TRBD2 matches 10 bases. Germline assignment: CDR1 ENHRY and CDR2 SYGVKD. The V gene end was trimmed by 6 bases and the J gene end by 0 bases; junction bases not matched to a gene: 5. This CDR3 has 16 amino acids. CDR3 bases: TGTGCCATCAGGACTCCTAGCGGGAGCTCCTACAATGAGCAGTTCTTC. It yields the protein CAIRTPSGSSYNEQFF.

About this clone: One end of the junction fails to match germline, which may point to a read error. This chain connects TRBV7-9 to TRBJ2-7; no clear D gene. This CDR3 contains 14 residues. Germline values: CDR1 SEHNR, CDR2 FQNEAQ (reference sequence). Here the CDR3 reads CASSPDWASLNLSF. The CDR3, as DNA: TGTGCCAGCAGTCCCGATTGGGCCTCCCTAAACCTCTCCTTC.

The chain couples TRBV5-1 to TRBJ2-7; D perhaps matches TRBD1 (7 bases). The length of the CDR3 is 15 residues. Trimming stripped 4 bases from V and 5 bases from J, with 19 bases between. Germline loops: CDR1 SGHRS, CDR2 YFSETQ. CDR3 sequence reads: CASSPGDRAIDEQYF. DNA of the CDR3: TGCGCCAGCAGCCCGGGAGACAGGGCGATCGACGAGCAGTACTTC.

The genes are TRBV28 and TRBJ2-6; possibly TRBD1 for D (5 bases). Deletions cut 5 bases from V and 1 base from J, with 12 bases between. Looked up from germline, CDR1 is MDHEN and CDR2 is SYDVKM. The CDR3 is made up of 16 amino acids. CDR3 coding DNA: TGTGCCAGCAGTGTAAGTCAGGGATCTGGGGCCAACGTCCTGACTTTC. Protein product: CASSVSQGSGANVLTF.

The DNA of the CDR3 is TGTGCCAGCAGCTTCCCTGAGTACAGGCCCGGGGGATACGAGCAGTACTTC. The encoded protein is CASSFPEYRPGGYEQYF. The chain carries TRBV11-1 and TRBJ2-7; perhaps TRBD2 as D (6 bases). V was cut by 3 bases and J by 4 bases, with 22 bases left in between. This CDR3 has 17 amino acids. Per germline, CDR1 SGHAT and CDR2 FQDESV (reference sequence).

The chain uses TRBV6-5 and TRBJ2-1, with a tentative D call TRBD2 (6 bases). The CDR3 contains 15 residues. The V end was cut by 1 base, the J end by 5 bases, with 12 bases between. The germline V gene encodes CDR1 MNHEY and CDR2 SVGAGI. The CDR3 DNA reads as TGTGCCAGCAGTTACTTGCGGGGTCAACACAATGAGCAGTTCTTC. The encoded protein is CASSYLRGQHNEQFF.

CDR3 sequence: CASSVRQGAGDTQYF. CDR3 sequence (DNA): TGTGCCAGCAGCGTAAGACAGGGGGCCGGGGATACGCAGTATTTT. This chain uses TRBV5-4 with TRBJ2-3; 10 bases align to TRBD1. Germline values: CDR1 SGHNT, CDR2 YYREEE (reference sequence). CDR3 size: 15 residues. The trim removed 4 bases at V and 6 bases at J, leaving 8 bases unmatched.

The rearrangement uses TRBV30 and TRBJ1-6; 7 nucleotides match TRBD1. This CDR3 contains 18 residues. V dropped 3 bases and J dropped 0; count of bases not matched to a gene: 11. Per germline, CDR1 GTSNPN and CDR2 SVGIG (reference sequence). DNA of the CDR3: TGTGCCTGGAGACGCCGGGACAGAATAGGCTCCTATAATTCACCCCTCCACTTT. Its translation: CAWRRRDRIGSYNSPLHF.

This clone was counted a single time. The genes are TRBV25-1 and TRBJ2-1, with D perhaps TRBD2 (5 bases). CDR3 length: 14 residues. Germline V gene sequence: CDR1 MGHDK, CDR2 SYGVNS. Between the trimmed V and J ends, which lost 8 bases and 2 bases, there was a span of 13 bases. CDR3 DNA: TGTGCCAGCGTTTCGGACGGGACCTACAATGAGCAGTTCTTC. Translation: CASVSDGTYNEQFF. The entire variable domain, with the rest obtained from reference TRBV25-1 and TRBJ2-1, is as follows: EADIYQTPRYLVIGTGKKITLECSQTMGHDKMYWYQQDPGMELHLIHYSYGVNSTEKGDLSSESTVSRIRTEHFPLTLESARPSHTSQYLCASVSDGTYNEQFFGPGTRLTVL.

The chain carries TRBV6-6 and TRBJ1-1; D unclear. The CDR3 extends over 11 amino acids. V lost 5 bases to trimming and J lost 6 bases, with 7 bases between them. CDR1 MNHNY and CDR2 SVGAGI come from the germline V gene (reference sequence). CDR3 coding DNA: TGTGCCAGCAGTGGCAACGCTGAAGCTTTCTTT. Amino acid sequence: CASSGNAEAFF.

The V gene is TRBV19, the J gene TRBJ1-1; D call uncertain. Trimming took 7 bases from V and 1 from J, leaving 7 bases between them. The CDR3 totals 12 residues. Germline lookup yields CDR1 LNHDA and CDR2 SQIVND (reference sequence). CDR3 loop: CASIAGNTEAFF. CDR3 sequence (DNA): TGTGCCAGTATTGCCGGGAACACTGAAGCTTTCTTT.

The V gene is TRBV4-1, the J gene TRBJ2-2; no clear D gene. The germline CDR1 and CDR2 sequences are MGHRA and YSYEKL. The CDR3 is 13 residues long. With 4 bases removed from V and 3 bases from J, the gap between germline ends came to 6 bases. Here the CDR3 DNA reads TGCGCCAGCAGCCCGTTATACACCGGGGAGCTGTTTTTT. The encoded protein is CASSPLYTGELFF.

This chain connects TRBV2 to TRBJ1-6; TRBD1 aligns across 9 bases. Per the germline V gene, CDR1 is SNHLY and CDR2 is FYNNEI. V lost 5 bases to trimming and J lost 7 bases; unmatched junction nucleotides: 6. The CDR3 covers 15 residues. CDR3 DNA: TGTGCCAGCAGTTACGGGGACAGGGAAAATTCACCCCTCCACTTT. This sequence encodes CASSYGDRENSPLHF.

The chain joins TRBV11-2 to TRBJ2-7; TRBD2 matches 7 bases. The CDR3 spans 17 residues. CDR1 and CDR2 (germline): SGHAT, FQNNGV. V lost 5 bases, J lost 2 bases, and 15 bases stayed unmatched. The CDR3: CASSTHSGREIPYEQYF. Here the CDR3 DNA reads TGTGCCAGCAGCACCCATTCGGGGCGGGAGATCCCCTACGAGCAGTACTTC. Based on the CDR3 plus reference TRBV11-2 and TRBJ2-7, the full variable domain is EAGVAQSPRYKIIEKRQSVAFWCNPISGHATLYWYQQILGQGPKLLIQFQNNGVVDDSQLPKDRFSAERLKGVDSTLKIQPAKLEDSAVYLCASSTHSGREIPYEQYFGPGTRLTVT.

This sequence joins TRBV7-9 and TRBJ2-1; no firm D call. The germline V and J ends were trimmed by 1 base and 6 bases, with 16 bases remaining between them. The length of the CDR3 is 16 residues. Germline CDR1 and CDR2: SEHNR and FQNEAQ (reference sequence). CDR3 amino acids: CASSLVIVVRANEQFF. In nucleotides, the CDR3 is TGTGCCAGCAGCTTAGTGATTGTGGTTAGAGCCAATGAGCAGTTCTTC.

The chain has TRBV19 and TRBJ2-3; 10 nucleotides agree with TRBD2. CDR1 and CDR2 (germline): LNHDA, SQIVND (reference sequence). This CDR3 contains 17 residues. Trimming cost V 0 bases and J 5 bases; bases outside gene matches: 8. The CDR3 DNA reads TGTGCCAGTAGTATAGATTTGTCTAGCGGGGGAAGAGATACGCAGTATTTT. Its translation is CASSIDLSSGGRDTQYF.

This clone showed up just once. This rearrangement joins TRBV27 to TRBJ2-6, with D tentatively TRBD1 (6 bases). This CDR3 has 17 residues. CDR1 is MNHEY and CDR2 is SMNVEV in the germline V gene (reference sequence). V lost 2 bases and J 1 base, leaving 12 bases between the germline ends. The CDR3 bases are TGTGCCAGCAGTTTACAGGGGACGACGTCTGGGGCCAACGTCCTGACTTTC. This gives the protein CASSLQGTTSGANVLTF.

The genes are TRBV19 and TRBJ2-1, with 7 positions matching TRBD1. V lost 4 bases and J lost 2; bases outside the gene matches: 5. This CDR3 comprises 15 residues. Germline V gene lookup returns CDR1 LNHDA and CDR2 SQIVND (reference sequence). Here the CDR3 DNA reads TGTGCCAGTAGTACCCGGGACAGCCCCTACAATGAGCAGTTCTTC. This translates into CASSTRDSPYNEQFF.

The chain is built from TRBV19 and TRBJ2-7, with 9 bases lining up with TRBD1. Germline lookup yields CDR1 LNHDA and CDR2 SQIVND (reference sequence). The CDR3 runs 15 residues. V shed 7 bases and J 0 bases; nucleotides not matched to a gene: 7. The CDR3 loop is CASTTTTGGSYEQYF. The CDR3 nucleotides are TGTGCCAGTACCACTACGACAGGGGGCTCCTACGAGCAGTACTTC.

This chain uses TRBV30 with TRBJ1-4; 7 bases agree with TRBD1. Germline assignment: CDR1 GTSNPN and CDR2 SVGIG (reference sequence). The ends lost 7 bases at V and 0 bases at J; junction bases unmatched: 5. This CDR3 spans 14 amino acids. Here the CDR3 reads CALQGLATNEKLFF. The CDR3 coding sequence is TGTGCCTTACAGGGGCTGGCAACTAATGAAAAACTGTTTTTT.

This chain links TRBV27 with TRBJ2-3; 9 bases agree with TRBD2. Unmatched junction bases numbered 3, after V lost 3 bases and J lost 2 bases. The CDR3 sequence is 15 residues long. CDR1 is MNHEY, CDR2 SMNVEV, per germline (reference sequence). The CDR3 here is CASSFLAGTTDTQYF. DNA for the CDR3: TGTGCCAGCAGTTTTCTAGCGGGGACCACAGATACGCAGTATTTT.

The V and J genes are TRBV29-1 and TRBJ1-1; D is unresolved. This CDR3 is 15 amino acids long. The ends were cut back, 4 bases at V and 0 bases at J, with 15 bases in the middle. The germline V gene has CDR1 SQVTM and CDR2 ANQGSEA. CDR3 amino acids: CSVVIKQYMNTEAFF. CDR3 nucleotides: TGCAGCGTTGTGATCAAACAGTACATGAACACTGAAGCTTTCTTT.

This chain links TRBV5-4 with TRBJ1-5; no definite D call. Germline CDR1 reads SGHNT; CDR2 reads YYREEE (reference sequence). CDR3 length: 14 residues. Trimming pared 0 bases from V and 0 bases from J, leaving 4 bases between. Here the CDR3 reads CASSLDNSNQPQHF. The CDR3 coding sequence is TGTGCCAGCAGCTTGGACAATAGCAATCAGCCCCAGCATTTT.

A single count supports this clone. The V and J genes are TRBV6-5 and TRBJ2-1; a possible D gene is TRBD2 (7 bases). Trimming took 8 bases from V and 2 from J, leaving 10 bases between them. This CDR3 has 13 amino acids. Germline values: CDR1 MNHEY, CDR2 SVGAGI. The DNA for the CDR3 is TGTGCCAGCGGGGGGGGCGCCTACAATGAGCAGTTCTTC. Its protein is CASGGGAYNEQFF.

J is TRBJ1-4 and V is TRBV9; D is ambiguous. The CDR3 is 10 amino acids. V was shortened by 5 bases and J by 10 bases, with 6 bases between the two germline ends. Per the germline V gene, CDR1 is SGDLS and CDR2 is YYNGEE. CDR3 sequence: CASRAGKLFF. DNA of the CDR3: TGTGCCAGCAGGGCGGGAAAACTGTTTTTT.

The rearrangement joins TRBV4-1 to TRBJ1-2; TRBD1 matches at 8 bases. The trim removed 1 base at V and 5 bases at J, leaving 6 bases unmatched. The germline V gene encodes CDR1 MGHRA and CDR2 YSYEKL. The CDR3 runs 15 residues. CDR3 residues: CASSQGPGQEYGYTF. CDR3 nucleotide sequence: TGCGCCAGCAGCCAAGGGCCGGGACAGGAATATGGCTACACCTTC.

J is TRBJ1-2 and V is TRBV27; 8 bases are a match to TRBD1. The CDR3 runs to 13 residues. J gave up 2 bases and V 7 bases, and 3 bases lay outside the gene matches. The germline V gene encodes CDR1 MNHEY and CDR2 SMNVEV (reference sequence). DNA of the CDR3: TGTGCCAGCACAGGGGGCGGAAACTATGGCTACACCTTC. Protein: CASTGGGNYGYTF.

This clone was observed a single time. The V and J genes are TRBV7-9 and TRBJ1-1; D is unresolved. The CDR3 is 13 residues long. Trimming removed 0 bases from V and 7 bases from J, with 9 bases in between. Germline V gene sequence: CDR1 SEHNR, CDR2 FQNEAQ (reference sequence). CDR3 in DNA: TGTGCCAGCAGCTTAGCGGAGGGTGGTGAAGCTTTCTTT. It translates to CASSLAEGGEAFF.

The rearrangement links TRBV19 to TRBJ2-1; 13 nucleotides agree with TRBD2. The CDR3 totals 19 residues. Per the germline V gene, CDR1 is LNHDA and CDR2 is SQIVND (reference sequence). Trimming took 7 bases from V and 0 from J; bases not matched to a gene: 12. The CDR3 here is CASTSPPGLAGSSYNEQFF. The CDR3 coding sequence is TGTGCCAGTACTTCACCCCCGGGACTAGCGGGATCCTCCTACAATGAGCAGTTCTTC.